Below are 11 T cell receptor beta chains sequenced from a single sample in a study of shared clonotypes between healthy human individuals. The protocol was immunoSEQ multiplex PCR, while the TCRdb copy is restricted to in-frame clones and leaves out a portion. The table has 550,000 to 850,000 clones, around 67% seen once. The sequenced sample consisted of memory CD4+ T cells sorted from blood. The subset is: CD45RA-negative fraction. The receptor set was obtained from a woman in her 30s in good health.

This clone was counted once. V is TRBV6-1 and J is TRBJ1-2, with 8 bases identical to TRBD1. Trimming took 5 bases from V and 7 from J; bases not matched to a gene: 9. Per the germline V gene, CDR1 is MNHNS and CDR2 is SASEGT. This CDR3 spans 14 amino acids. CDR3 DNA sequence: TGTGCCAGCAGTCGAACAGGGGGAAGGCTTGGCTACACCTTC. This translates into CASSRTGGRLGYTF.

This clone appeared a few times. The chain is built from TRBV6-1 and TRBJ2-3, with D hard to call. The germline V and J ends were trimmed by 2 bases and 0 bases, with 9 bases remaining between them. CDR3 size: 15 residues. Per the germline V gene, CDR1 is MNHNS and CDR2 is SASEGT. The CDR3: CASSESRASTDTQYF. Written as DNA, the CDR3 is TGTGCCAGCAGTGAATCCAGAGCTAGCACAGATACGCAGTATTTT.

In this sample, this clone turned up a few times. The chain uses TRBV2 and TRBJ2-1; 14 nucleotides agree with TRBD2. This CDR3 contains 14 residues. The J segment lost 9 bases and the V segment lost 9 bases, leaving 7 bases of the junction unmatched. Per the germline V gene, CDR1 is SNHLY and CDR2 is FYNNEI. CDR3 region: CASLTSGRAFEQFF. DNA for the CDR3: TGTGCCAGTCTGACTAGCGGGAGGGCCTTTGAGCAGTTCTTC.

The J gene is TRBJ2-7, the V gene TRBV2, with TRBD1 identical over 8 bases. The CDR3 runs to 13 residues. The germline V gene encodes CDR1 SNHLY and CDR2 FYNNEI. Trimming cost V 6 bases and J 3 bases; bases outside gene matches: 4. CDR3 bases: TGTGCCAGCAGAGGGACAGGAAACTACGAGCAGTACTTC. Its translation is CASRGTGNYEQYF.

The J gene is TRBJ2-5, the V gene TRBV5-4, with TRBD2 matching over 7 bases. V lost 6 bases to trimming and J lost 2 bases; unmatched junction nucleotides: 13. There are 16 residues in the CDR3. Germline V gene lookup returns CDR1 SGHNT and CDR2 YYREEE (reference sequence). The DNA of the CDR3 is TGTGCCAGCACCTGGGGCGGGAGCCCTCTACAAGAGACCCAGTACTTC. Protein product: CASTWGGSPLQETQYF.

On this clone itself: A much larger clone is a single base away; this may be a read error. V usage is TRBV6-6 and J usage is TRBJ2-5, with unresolved D. Germline V lookup: CDR1 MNHNY, CDR2 SVGAGI (reference sequence). This CDR3 has 11 amino acids. Between the trimmed V and J ends, which lost 4 bases and 1 base, there was a span of 1 base. The CDR3 sequence is CASSSQETQYF. The DNA for the CDR3 is TGTGCCAGCAGTTCCCAAGAGACCCAGTACTTC.

This chain connects TRBV7-2 to TRBJ2-2; either TRBD1 or TRBD2 may supply D (6 bases each). This CDR3 spans 16 amino acids. Per the germline V gene, CDR1 is SGHTA and CDR2 is FQGNSA. Trimming cost V 2 bases and J 7 bases, with 17 bases left between them. CDR3 in amino acids: CASSLKQGWEVGELFF. In DNA, the CDR3 is TGTGCCAGCAGCTTAAAACAGGGATGGGAGGTCGGGGAGCTGTTTTTT.

The CDR3 spells CASSLGTSGNTDTQYF. The CDR3 DNA follows: TGTGCCAGCAGCTTAGGGACTAGCGGGAATACAGATACGCAGTATTTT. V is TRBV7-6 and J is TRBJ2-3, with 12 bases that match TRBD2. The CDR3 has 16 residues. The J segment lost 3 bases and the V segment lost 1 base, leaving 2 bases of the junction unmatched. Germline V gene sequence: CDR1 SGHVS, CDR2 FNYEAQ.

The J gene is TRBJ2-4, the V gene TRBV4-1; 12 bases line up with TRBD2. V lost 0 bases and J lost 5; bases outside the gene matches: 11. In germline, CDR1 is MGHRA, CDR2 YSYEKL. The CDR3 has 19 amino acids. The CDR3: CASSQDETSGRWRENIQYF. The CDR3 coding sequence is TGCGCCAGCAGCCAAGATGAGACTAGCGGGAGATGGAGGGAAAACATTCAGTACTTC.

This sequence joins TRBV7-8 and TRBJ2-7; D uncertain. From germline, CDR1 is SGHVS and CDR2 FQNEAQ. The V and J ends lost 5 bases and 5 bases respectively, with 13 bases between them. There are 13 residues in the CDR3. The chain's CDR3 is CASSPRVYHEQYF. The CDR3 DNA is TGTGCCAGCAGCCCCAGAGTTTACCACGAGCAGTACTTC.

Points on this clone: This sample also contains other DNA sequences that code for the same CDR3. The CDR3 DNA is TGCGCCAGCAGCTTGGAAGGGACAGGGAATGAAAAACTGTTTTTT. Its protein product is CASSLEGTGNEKLFF. The genes are TRBV5-1 and TRBJ1-4; 9 bases are shared with TRBD1. Germline CDR1 is SGHRS and CDR2 is YFSETQ. Trimming removed 0 bases from V and 5 bases from J; junction bases left unmatched: 2. CDR3 length: 15 residues.